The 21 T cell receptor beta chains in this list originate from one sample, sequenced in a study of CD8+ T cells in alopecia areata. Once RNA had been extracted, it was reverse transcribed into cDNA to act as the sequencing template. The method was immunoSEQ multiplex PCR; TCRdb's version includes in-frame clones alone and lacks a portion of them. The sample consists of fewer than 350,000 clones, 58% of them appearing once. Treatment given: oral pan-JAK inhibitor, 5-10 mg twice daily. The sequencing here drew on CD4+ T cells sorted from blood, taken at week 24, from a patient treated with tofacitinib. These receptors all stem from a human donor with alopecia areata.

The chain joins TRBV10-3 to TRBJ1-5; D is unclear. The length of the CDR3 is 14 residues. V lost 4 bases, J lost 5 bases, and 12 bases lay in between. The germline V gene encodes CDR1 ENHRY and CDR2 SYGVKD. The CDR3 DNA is TGTGCCATCAGTGTGGCCGGAGGGCATCAGCCCCAGCATTTT. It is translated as CAISVAGGHQPQHF.

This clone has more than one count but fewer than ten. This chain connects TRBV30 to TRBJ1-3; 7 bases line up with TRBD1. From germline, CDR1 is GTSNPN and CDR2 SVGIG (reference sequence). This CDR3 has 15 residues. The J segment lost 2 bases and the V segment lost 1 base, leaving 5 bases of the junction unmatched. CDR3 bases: TGTGCCTGGAGTGCTGGGGACAGCGCTGGAAACACCATATATTTT. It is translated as CAWSAGDSAGNTIYF.

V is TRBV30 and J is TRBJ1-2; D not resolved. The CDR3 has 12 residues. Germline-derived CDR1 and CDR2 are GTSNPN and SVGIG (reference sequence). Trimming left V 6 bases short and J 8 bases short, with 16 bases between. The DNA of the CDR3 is TGTGCCTGTTCAGGACGCTTAAGCGGCTACACCTTC. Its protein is CACSGRLSGYTF.

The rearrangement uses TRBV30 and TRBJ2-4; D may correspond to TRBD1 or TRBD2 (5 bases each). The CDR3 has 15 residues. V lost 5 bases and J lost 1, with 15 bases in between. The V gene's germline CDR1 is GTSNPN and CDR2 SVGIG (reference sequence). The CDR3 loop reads CAWGRGVMAKNIQYF. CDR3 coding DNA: TGTGCCTGGGGGCGAGGGGTTATGGCCAAAAACATTCAGTACTTC.

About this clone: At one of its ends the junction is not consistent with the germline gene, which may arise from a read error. CDR3 sequence: CASSYSSFNRPVWTLF. As DNA, the CDR3 is TGTGCCAGCAGTTACTCTAGTTTCAATCGTCCGGTTTGGACGCTGTTT. This rearrangement joins TRBV6-5 to TRBJ1-1; the D is unclear. Germline V gene data show CDR1 as MNHEY and CDR2 as SVGAGI. This CDR3 is 16 amino acids long.

The CDR3 sequence is CASSQMTGRNKEKLFF. CDR3 nucleotide sequence: TGCGCCAGCAGCCAAATGACAGGGAGGAACAAAGAAAAACTGTTTTTT. The chain links TRBV4-3 to TRBJ1-4; 7 bases align to TRBD1. CDR3 length: 16 amino acids. The ends lost 2 bases at V and 8 bases at J; junction bases unmatched: 11. The germline gives CDR1 LGHNA, CDR2 YSLEER.

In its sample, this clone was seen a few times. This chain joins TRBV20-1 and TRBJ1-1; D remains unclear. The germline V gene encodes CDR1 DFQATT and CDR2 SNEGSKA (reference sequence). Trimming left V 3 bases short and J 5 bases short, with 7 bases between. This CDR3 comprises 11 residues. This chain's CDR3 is CSASDRTEAFF. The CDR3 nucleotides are TGCAGTGCTAGTGATAGGACTGAAGCTTTCTTT.

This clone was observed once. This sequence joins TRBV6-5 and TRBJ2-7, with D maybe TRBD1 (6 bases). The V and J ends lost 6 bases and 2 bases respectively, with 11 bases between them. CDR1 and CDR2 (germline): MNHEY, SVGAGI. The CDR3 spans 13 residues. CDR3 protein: CASRSGTTYEQYF. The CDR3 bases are TGTGCCAGCAGATCCGGGACAACCTACGAGCAGTACTTC.

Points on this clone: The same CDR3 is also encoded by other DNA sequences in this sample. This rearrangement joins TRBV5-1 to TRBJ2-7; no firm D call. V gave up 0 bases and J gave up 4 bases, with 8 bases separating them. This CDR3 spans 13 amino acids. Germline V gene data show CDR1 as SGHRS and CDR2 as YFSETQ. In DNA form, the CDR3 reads TGCGCCAGCAGCTTGGATGGTAGTTACGAGCAGTACTTC. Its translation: CASSLDGSYEQYF. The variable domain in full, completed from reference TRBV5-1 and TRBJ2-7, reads KAGVTQTPRYLIKTRGQQVTLSCSPISGHRSVSWYQQTPGQGLQFLFEYFSETQRNKGNFPGRFSGRQFSNSRSEMNVSTLELGDSALYLCASSLDGSYEQYFGPGTRLTVT.

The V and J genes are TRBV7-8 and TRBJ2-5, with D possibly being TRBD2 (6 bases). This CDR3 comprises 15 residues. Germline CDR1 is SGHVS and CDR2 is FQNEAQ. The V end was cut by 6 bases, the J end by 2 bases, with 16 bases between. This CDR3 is CASRQTGTPQETQYF. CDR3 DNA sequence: TGTGCCAGCAGACAGACCGGGACTCCACAAGAGACCCAGTACTTC.

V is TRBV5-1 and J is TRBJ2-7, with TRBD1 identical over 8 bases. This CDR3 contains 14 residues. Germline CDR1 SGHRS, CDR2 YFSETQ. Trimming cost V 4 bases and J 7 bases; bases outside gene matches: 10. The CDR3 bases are TGCGCCAGCAGCGTGACAGGGGACCTTCGGGAGCAGTACTTC. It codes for CASSVTGDLREQYF.

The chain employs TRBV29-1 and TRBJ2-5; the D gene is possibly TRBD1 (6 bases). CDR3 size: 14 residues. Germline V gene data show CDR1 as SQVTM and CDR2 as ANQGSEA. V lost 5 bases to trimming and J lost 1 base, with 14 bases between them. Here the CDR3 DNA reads TGCAGCGTTACCAGGGGAACGTTCCAAGAGACCCAGTACTTC. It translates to CSVTRGTFQETQYF.

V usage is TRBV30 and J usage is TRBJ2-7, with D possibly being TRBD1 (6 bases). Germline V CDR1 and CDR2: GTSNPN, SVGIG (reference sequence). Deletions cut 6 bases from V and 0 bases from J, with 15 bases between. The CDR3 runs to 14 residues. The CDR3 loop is CACRDKRGSYEQYF. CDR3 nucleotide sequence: TGTGCCTGCCGGGACAAAAGGGGCTCCTACGAGCAGTACTTC. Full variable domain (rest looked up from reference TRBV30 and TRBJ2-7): SQTIHQWPATLVQPVGSPLSLECTVEGTSNPNLYWYRQAAGRGLQLLFYSVGIGQISSEVPQNLSASRPQDRQFILSSKKLLLSDSGFYLCACRDKRGSYEQYFGPGTRLTVT.

The CDR3 spells CASSAVPSGVVNTGELFF. In DNA form, the CDR3 reads TGTGCCAGCAGCGCGGTCCCTAGCGGGGTCGTAAACACCGGGGAGCTGTTTTTT. The chain links TRBV9 to TRBJ2-2; 9 bases match TRBD2. CDR1 and CDR2 (germline): SGDLS, YYNGEE. This CDR3 has 18 amino acids. The junction had 11 bases not matched to a gene; V was cut back by 3 bases and J by 2 bases.

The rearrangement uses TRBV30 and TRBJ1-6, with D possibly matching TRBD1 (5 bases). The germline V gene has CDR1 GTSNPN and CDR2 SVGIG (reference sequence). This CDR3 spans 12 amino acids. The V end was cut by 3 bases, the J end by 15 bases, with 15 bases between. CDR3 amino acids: CAWSLRAMVLHF. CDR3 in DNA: TGTGCCTGGAGCCTCAGGGCTATGGTCCTCCACTTT.

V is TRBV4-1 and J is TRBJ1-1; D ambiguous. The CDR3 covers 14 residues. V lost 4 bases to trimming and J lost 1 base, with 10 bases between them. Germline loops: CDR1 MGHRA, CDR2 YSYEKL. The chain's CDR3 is CASSRAGPNTEAFF. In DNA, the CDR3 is TGCGCCAGCAGCCGAGCGGGCCCGAACACTGAAGCTTTCTTT.

CDR3 nucleotide sequence: TGTGCCAGCAGCTTACCAGATACGCAGTATTTT. This encodes CASSLPDTQYF. The J gene is TRBJ2-3, the V gene TRBV7-2; D ambiguous. V shed 2 bases and J shed 4 bases, with 1 base lying between them. Germline-derived CDR1 and CDR2 are SGHTA and FQGNSA. This CDR3 comprises 11 residues.

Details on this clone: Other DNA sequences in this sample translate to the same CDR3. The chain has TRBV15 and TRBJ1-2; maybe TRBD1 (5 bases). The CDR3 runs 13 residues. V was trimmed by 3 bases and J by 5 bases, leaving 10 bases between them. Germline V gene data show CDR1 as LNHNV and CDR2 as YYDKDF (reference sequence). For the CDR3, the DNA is TGTGCCACCAGCAGGGACATTGGGTATGGCTACACCTTC. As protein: CATSRDIGYGYTF.

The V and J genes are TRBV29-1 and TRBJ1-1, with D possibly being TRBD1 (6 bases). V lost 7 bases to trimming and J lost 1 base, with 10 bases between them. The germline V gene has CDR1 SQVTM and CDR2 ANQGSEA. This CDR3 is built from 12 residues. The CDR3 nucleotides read TGCAGCGGGTCGGGACAGAACACTGAAGCTTTCTTT. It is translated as CSGSGQNTEAFF.

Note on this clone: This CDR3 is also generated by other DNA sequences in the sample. The CDR3 DNA follows: TGTGCCTGGAGTGTAGATAGCAATCAGCCCCAGCATTTT. Amino acids: CAWSVDSNQPQHF. This chain links TRBV30 with TRBJ1-5; no clear D gene. The CDR3 has 13 amino acids. Germline CDR1 reads GTSNPN; CDR2 reads SVGIG (reference sequence). Deletions cut 0 bases from V and 0 bases from J, with 3 bases between. The entire variable domain, with the rest obtained from reference TRBV30 and TRBJ1-5, is as follows: SQTIHQWPATLVQPVGSPLSLECTVEGTSNPNLYWYRQAAGRGLQLLFYSVGIGQISSEVPQNLSASRPQDRQFILSSKKLLLSDSGFYLCAWSVDSNQPQHFGDGTRLSIL.

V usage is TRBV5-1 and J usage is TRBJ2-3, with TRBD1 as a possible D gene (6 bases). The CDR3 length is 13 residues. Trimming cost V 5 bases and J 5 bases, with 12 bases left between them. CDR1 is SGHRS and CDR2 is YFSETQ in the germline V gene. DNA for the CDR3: TGCGCCAGCAGGGTGGGGGCGAGAGATACGCAGTATTTT. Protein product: CASRVGARDTQYF.